A selection of T cell receptor beta chains follows, all from one sample in a study of naive and memory T cell subsets. TCRdb called the 5' RACE reads again in MiXCR, with one record for every CDR3 protein. The repertoire holds about 48,000 distinct CDR3 sequences, with approximately 4.8% as singletons. The receptors shown here come from a female donor in good health. Each CDR3 is given with its conserved first and last residue. The order of the fields is J gene, V gene, D gene, clone size, CDR3 DNA, CDR3 protein. D genes are given only for firm matches. Size tells how often a clone was seen (once, few, many) or the class of an expanded clone, and some rows leave it out.

>TRBJ2-7|TRBV6-6|TRBD1|many
TGTGCCAGCAGGCTCACAGGGGATCGGGAGCAGTACTTC
CASRLTGDREQYF
>TRBJ2-1|TRBV7-3|TRBD2|many
TGTGCCAGCAGCCGTCGGACTAGCGGGGTCTACAATGAGCAGTTCTTC
CASSRRTSGVYNEQFF
>TRBJ2-5|TRBV12-3/TRBV12-4|-|many
TGTGCCAGCAGCCCGGGAGAGACCCAGTACTTC
CASSPGETQYF
>TRBJ2-3|TRBV10-2|-|many
TGCGCCAGTCCCAACCCGCGCGGAGCAGATACGCAGTATTTT
CASPNPRGADTQYF
>TRBJ1-1|TRBV27|TRBD1|many
TGTGCCAGCAGCCAAGAGCTACGGACAGGGAGGGCCGTTGAAGCTTTCTTT
CASSQELRTGRAVEAFF
>TRBJ2-2|TRBV7-9|-|many
TGTGCCATCACCCTTGGGGCGTCGAACACCGGGGAGCTGTTTTTT
CAITLGASNTGELFF
>TRBJ2-7|TRBV10-1|-|many
TGCGCCAGCAGTGAAAATATGCTCCCTCCCTACGAGCAGTACTTC
CASSENMLPPYEQYF
>TRBJ2-1|TRBV29-1|TRBD2|few
TGCAGCGTTGAAGGGGAAGAGGGGACTAGCGGGAGATTTGGGTTCTTC
CSVEGEEGTSGRFGFF
>TRBJ2-1|TRBV7-6|TRBD1|few
TGTGCCAGCAGCTTAGGGACAGGGGGTCCCAATGAGCAGTTCTTC
CASSLGTGGPNEQFF
>TRBJ2-7|TRBV28|TRBD2|many
TGTGCCCTAGGCGGGACTAGCGGCTACGAGCAGTACTTC
CALGGTSGYEQYF
>TRBJ2-2|TRBV6-5|-|many
TGTGCCAGCAGGGCTCCGTCGCGGGCGAACACCGGGGAGCTGTTTTTT
CASRAPSRANTGELFF
>TRBJ2-3|TRBV5-1|TRBD2|many
TGCGCCAGCAGCTTGACTAGCGGAAGCACAGATACGCAGTATTTT
CASSLTSGSTDTQYF
>TRBJ2-1|TRBV28|-|many
TGTGCCAGCAGTCCCCGACTAGTCGATGAGCAGTTCTTC
CASSPRLVDEQFF
>TRBJ1-1|TRBV12-3/TRBV12-4|-|many
TGTGCCAGCAGTGTACAGGGCGCGAACACTGAAGCTTTCTTT
CASSVQGANTEAFF
>TRBJ2-7|TRBV4-2|-|many
TGTGCCAGCAGCCACCCAATAAAGTGGGCTAACTACGAGCAGTACTTC
CASSHPIKWANYEQYF
>TRBJ2-5|TRBV7-6|TRBD1|many
TGTGCCAGCAGCTTAGGTCCAGGGGGCGAGACCCAGTACTTC
CASSLGPGGETQYF
>TRBJ1-1|TRBV29-1|-|few
TGCAGCGTTGAAAAATCGGGCGGGCAGGGGGCTTTCTTT
CSVEKSGGQGAFF
>TRBJ2-5|TRBV7-2|TRBD1|few
TGTGCCAGCAGCTTCAGGGGGTTGTACTTC
CASSFRGLYF
>TRBJ2-1|TRBV30|-|many
TGTGCCTGGAGTGCTTACAATGAGCAGTTCTTC
CAWSAYNEQFF
>TRBJ1-2|TRBV30|TRBD1|-
TGTGCCTGGAGGGACAGGGGGCGTGCCTATGGCTACACCTTC
CAWRDRGRAYGYTF
>TRBJ2-2|TRBV27|TRBD2|many
TGTGCCAGCAGTTTAATAGCGGGGACGAACACCGGGGAGCTGTTTTTT
CASSLIAGTNTGELFF
>TRBJ2-5|TRBV6-2/TRBV6-3|TRBD2|many
TGTGCCAGCAGTCAACTAGCGGTCCAAGAGACCCAGTACTTC
CASSQLAVQETQYF
>TRBJ2-1|TRBV11-3|-|many
TGTGCCAGCAGCTTAGGGGGCGGGAAGTACAATGAGCAGTTCTTC
CASSLGGGKYNEQFF
>TRBJ1-4|TRBV4-1|-|many
TGCGCCAGCAGCCAAGTGATCGGGGCTAATGAAAAACTGTTTTTT
CASSQVIGANEKLFF
>TRBJ1-4|TRBV4-2|-|many
TGTGCCAGCAGCTCCCTTTCAGCGACAACTAATGAAAAACTGTTTTTT
CASSSLSATTNEKLFF
>TRBJ2-1|TRBV12-5|TRBD2|few
TGTGCTAGTGGTTTGACTAGCGGGAGTAGTGAGCAGTTCTTC
CASGLTSGSSEQFF
>TRBJ2-2|TRBV28|TRBD2|many
TGTGCCAGCAGTCCGCCTACTAGCGGGGTGAACACCGGGGAGCTGTTTTTT
CASSPPTSGVNTGELFF
>TRBJ2-5|TRBV7-8|TRBD2|many
TGTGCCAGCAGCGCCCCGAGGACTAGCGTCTCGGTGGAGACCCAGTACTTC
CASSAPRTSVSVETQYF
>TRBJ2-1|TRBV6-1|TRBD2|many
TGTGCCAGCAGTGTTAGCAGCGGGAGGGCCTGGGATGAGCAGTTCTTC
CASSVSSGRAWDEQFF
>TRBJ2-5|TRBV5-5|-|many
TGTGCCAGCAGCTTGGCCCCAGGGGACGAGACCCAGTACTTC
CASSLAPGDETQYF
>TRBJ2-1|TRBV18|-|-
TGTGCCAGCTCACCACCCCGGCCCCAATCCAATGAGCAGTTCTTC
CASSPPRPQSNEQFF
>TRBJ2-6|TRBV9|-|many
TGTGCCAGCCGGGACTCTGGGGCCAACGTCCTGACTTTC
CASRDSGANVLTF
>TRBJ2-7|TRBV7-2|TRBD1|many
TGTGCCAGCAGCTTAAATGGGGACAGGATCTACGAGCAGTACTTC
CASSLNGDRIYEQYF
>TRBJ2-7|TRBV28|TRBD2|-
TGTGGCACGACTAGCGGGAGGACTAGAACCTACGAGCAGTACTTC
CGTTSGRTRTYEQYF
>TRBJ2-1|TRBV20-1|-|many
TGCAGTGCGAGCCGGGGTGTCGGTGAGCAGTTCTTC
CSASRGVGEQFF
>TRBJ1-2|TRBV21-1|-|many
TGTGCCAGCAGCCGGGGCGAAGTCGTCCGCTACACCTTC
CASSRGEVVRYTF
>TRBJ2-3|TRBV12-3/TRBV12-4|-|many
TGTGCCAGCAGACGATTAGAGGGAACAGATACGCAGTATTTT
CASRRLEGTDTQYF
>TRBJ2-1|TRBV7-3|-|-
TGTGCCAGCAGCTCTCTAGTCCCCTCGGGCGATGAGCAGTTCTTC
CASSSLVPSGDEQFF
>TRBJ1-1|TRBV12-3/TRBV12-4|-|many
TGTGCCAGCAGTTTCTATCGGAGGATCCAGAACACTGAAGCTTTCTTT
CASSFYRRIQNTEAFF
>TRBJ2-7|TRBV6-5|-|many
TGTGCCAGCAGTAGAGTCCAGGGGCTTGTGTACGAGCAGTACTTC
CASSRVQGLVYEQYF
>TRBJ2-1|TRBV9|-|many
TGTGCCAGCAGCGTAGCCTCCTCTCACTCCTACAATGAGCAGTTCTTC
CASSVASSHSYNEQFF